The 31 T cell receptor beta chains below were found in one sample sequenced in a study of blood T cell repertoires in COVID-19. The method was immunoSEQ multiplex PCR; TCRdb's version includes in-frame clones alone and lacks a portion of them. The top ten clones hold approximately 22% of a sample with around 70,000 clones, roughly four fifths of them seen once. Sequenced sample: peripheral blood. The receptors come from a woman in her sixties or seventies with acute or convalescent COVID-19.

This chain connects TRBV25-1 to TRBJ1-6; no definite D call. CDR3 length equals 15 residues. The V and J ends lost 6 bases and 0 bases respectively, with 9 bases between them. CDR1 is MGHDK and CDR2 is SYGVNS in the germline V gene. This CDR3 reads CASSITSSYNSPLHF. The CDR3 nucleotides are TGTGCCAGCAGCATCACGAGCTCCTATAATTCACCCCTCCACTTT.

The chain combines TRBV6-5 with TRBJ2-7; 7 nucleotides agree with TRBD1. V trimming: 6 bases; J trimming: 6 bases; junction bases outside the gene matches: 8. This CDR3 comprises 13 residues. CDR1 is MNHEY and CDR2 is SVGAGI in the germline V gene. CDR3 nucleotide sequence: TGTGCCAGCAGCCAGTTACAGGGGACCGAGCAGTACTTC. This encodes CASSQLQGTEQYF.

The chain is built from TRBV5-1 and TRBJ2-2; possible D gene TRBD2, 6 bases. The CDR3 loop spans 15 amino acids. V dropped 0 bases and J dropped 3 bases, with 9 bases sitting between them. CDR1 and CDR2 from the germline V gene are SGHRS and YFSETQ. CDR3 nucleotides: TGCGCCAGCAGCTTGGAGCTAGCGCACACCGGGGAGCTGTTTTTT. Its translation is CASSLELAHTGELFF.

V is TRBV4-2 and J is TRBJ1-4; 7 nucleotides align to TRBD1. From germline, CDR1 is LGHNA and CDR2 YNFKEQ. The CDR3 has 15 residues. The V segment lost 4 bases and the J segment 5 bases; nucleotides outside the gene matches: 7. For the CDR3, the DNA is TGTGCCAGCAGCCGCGGGACAGTACGGAATGAAAAACTGTTTTTT. Protein product: CASSRGTVRNEKLFF.

The chain recombines TRBV18 with TRBJ2-7; a weak D match, TRBD2 (6 bases). Trimming shortened V by 4 bases and J by 6 bases, and 16 bases separated the two germline ends. Germline CDR1 is KGHSH and CDR2 is LQKENI. There are 14 residues in the CDR3. The CDR3 DNA reads as TGTGCCAGCTCACATCAGGATCGGGGAGGCGAGCAGTACTTC. Translating it yields CASSHQDRGGEQYF.

The rearrangement uses TRBV28 and TRBJ1-1; maybe TRBD1 (5 bases). Trimming removed 5 bases from V and 4 bases from J, with 11 bases in between. Per the germline V gene, CDR1 is MDHEN and CDR2 is SYDVKM. This CDR3 contains 13 residues. The CDR3 DNA sequence: TGTGCCAGCAGTGCTCGGGGGACCACTGAAGCTTTCTTT. Residues: CASSARGTTEAFF.

This chain uses TRBV6-5 with TRBJ1-5; D is unresolved. With 0 bases removed from V and 0 bases from J, the gap between germline ends came to 6 bases. Germline V lookup: CDR1 MNHEY, CDR2 SVGAGI. The length of the CDR3 is 15 residues. The CDR3 coding sequence is TGTGCCAGCAGTTACTCCGGGGTTAGCAATCAGCCCCAGCATTTT. As protein: CASSYSGVSNQPQHF.

In its sample, this clone was seen once. The rearrangement uses TRBV5-6 and TRBJ2-1; D is ambiguous. Trimming shortened V by 2 bases and J by 0 bases, and 15 bases separated the two germline ends. The CDR3 is made up of 17 amino acids. Germline CDR1 reads SGHDT; CDR2 reads YYEEEE. Here the CDR3 reads CASSLIGVGASYNEQFF. CDR3 sequence (DNA): TGTGCCAGCAGCTTAATCGGTGTGGGCGCCTCCTACAATGAGCAGTTCTTC.

The gene calls are TRBV7-3 and TRBJ1-1; D perhaps matches TRBD1 (6 bases). Per the germline V gene, CDR1 is SGHTA and CDR2 is FQGTGA. The CDR3 covers 15 residues. V lost 5 bases, J lost 1 base, and 14 bases lay in between. DNA for the CDR3: TGTGCCAGCAGCCTACAGGGCATCCCGAACACTGAAGCTTTCTTT. It is translated as CASSLQGIPNTEAFF.

The V call is TRBV4-2, the J call TRBJ2-7; TRBD1 matches 7 bases. The germline V gene has CDR1 LGHNA and CDR2 YNFKEQ. The CDR3 covers 15 residues. The J segment lost 2 bases and the V segment lost 0 bases, leaving 4 bases of the junction unmatched. The CDR3 nucleotides read TGTGCCAGCAGCCAAGAGAACAGGGGAACCTACGAGCAGTACTTC. This encodes CASSQENRGTYEQYF.

The chain carries TRBV5-4 and TRBJ2-4; D call uncertain. This CDR3 comprises 14 residues. Germline V lookup: CDR1 SGHNT, CDR2 YYREEE (reference sequence). The germline V and J ends were trimmed by 0 bases and 1 base, with 5 bases remaining between them. CDR3 in amino acids: CASSLAGAKNIQYF. The CDR3 nucleotides read TGTGCCAGCAGCTTGGCCGGGGCCAAAAACATTCAGTACTTC.

The V and J genes are TRBV7-9 and TRBJ2-7, with D hard to call. The germline gives CDR1 SEHNR, CDR2 FQNEAQ (reference sequence). Trimming pared 5 bases from V and 11 bases from J, leaving 19 bases between. The CDR3 runs to 13 residues. CDR3 nucleotide sequence: TGTGCCAGCAGCCCTACCCCCCTCGGTCCTAAGTACTTC. Translation gives CASSPTPLGPKYF.

This clone came up once. This chain joins TRBV28 and TRBJ2-4, with TRBD2 identical over 11 bases. V trimming: 9 bases; J trimming: 0 bases; junction bases outside the gene matches: 13. The CDR3 is 18 amino acids. CDR1 and CDR2 (germline): MDHEN, SYDVKM. The CDR3: CASKSGTSGLIAKNIQYF. The CDR3 nucleotides are TGTGCCAGTAAATCCGGGACTAGCGGTCTTATAGCCAAAAACATTCAGTACTTC.

The chain uses TRBV28 and TRBJ2-7; 8 nucleotides align to TRBD1. With 3 bases clipped from V and 5 bases from J, the junction kept 6 bases outside the gene matches. This CDR3 is 14 amino acids long. Per germline, CDR1 MDHEN and CDR2 SYDVKM. The DNA for the CDR3 is TGTGCCAGCAGTTTCCGCCAGGGGGCGAACGAGCAGTACTTC. Encoded protein: CASSFRQGANEQYF. The entire variable domain, with the rest obtained from reference TRBV28 and TRBJ2-7, is as follows: DVKVTQSSRYLVKRTGEKVFLECVQDMDHENMFWYRQDPGLGLRLIYFSYDVKMKEKGDIPEGYSVSREKKERFSLILESASTNQTSMYLCASSFRQGANEQYFGPGTRLTVT.

The V and J genes are TRBV20-1 and TRBJ1-1; the match to TRBD1 covers 7 bases. Germline CDR1 and CDR2: DFQATT and SNEGSKA (reference sequence). V gave up 6 bases and J gave up 10 bases; unmatched junction bases: 8. The CDR3 sequence is 11 residues long. The CDR3 protein is CSALTGWGAFF. DNA for the CDR3: TGCAGTGCCCTGACAGGGTGGGGAGCTTTCTTT.

The rearrangement uses TRBV30 and TRBJ2-6, with D tentatively TRBD2 (6 bases). This CDR3 contains 17 residues. Germline loops: CDR1 GTSNPN, CDR2 SVGIG (reference sequence). V was trimmed by 5 bases and J by 3 bases, leaving 20 bases between them. For the CDR3, the DNA is TGTGCCTGGGCCGGGGGAACTGCGCTCTTTGGGGCCAACGTCCTGACTTTC. Protein: CAWAGGTALFGANVLTF. The full variable domain, its missing parts supplied by reference TRBV30 and TRBJ2-6, is SQTIHQWPATLVQPVGSPLSLECTVEGTSNPNLYWYRQAAGRGLQLLFYSVGIGQISSEVPQNLSASRPQDRQFILSSKKLLLSDSGFYLCAWAGGTALFGANVLTFGAGSRLTVL.

Written as DNA, the CDR3 is TGCGCCAGCAGCCCGGCGGCAGGGACATACAATGAGCAGTTCTTC. Protein product: CASSPAAGTYNEQFF. The J gene is TRBJ2-1, the V gene TRBV4-1; weak D call: TRBD1 (6 bases). V shed 4 bases and J shed 4 bases, with 14 bases lying between them. The CDR3 spans 15 residues. Germline CDR1 reads MGHRA; CDR2 reads YSYEKL.

The V and J genes are TRBV4-1 and TRBJ2-2; D is unresolved. The CDR3 loop spans 15 amino acids. Trimming stripped 1 base from V and 6 bases from J, with 12 bases between. The germline CDR1 and CDR2 sequences are MGHRA and YSYEKL. The chain's CDR3 is CASSQVRVGSGELFF. For the CDR3, the DNA is TGCGCCAGCAGCCAAGTTCGGGTAGGCTCCGGGGAGCTGTTTTTT.

This clone has just one count. This chain joins TRBV11-1 and TRBJ1-2, with 8 bases lining up with TRBD1. The CDR3 contains 15 residues. V was clipped by 5 bases and J by 0 bases; unmatched bases: 5. Per the germline V gene, CDR1 is SGHAT and CDR2 is FQDESV (reference sequence). The CDR3, as DNA: TGTGCCAGCAGCGTCACGACAGGGGCTAACTATGGCTACACCTTC. Protein product: CASSVTTGANYGYTF.

The V and J genes are TRBV7-8 and TRBJ2-7; D is possibly TRBD1 (6 bases). This CDR3 has 15 residues. V shed 1 base and J shed 3 bases, with 13 bases lying between them. Germline CDR1 reads SGHVS; CDR2 reads FQNEAQ. Here the CDR3 DNA reads TGTGCCAGCAGCTTAGTCCCCGGGACAAGCTACGAGCAGTACTTC. It specifies CASSLVPGTSYEQYF.

The V and J genes are TRBV2 and TRBJ1-5, with 10 nucleotides matching TRBD1. Per the germline V gene, CDR1 is SNHLY and CDR2 is FYNNEI. Unmatched junction bases numbered 1, after V lost 6 bases and J lost 2 bases. This CDR3 spans 14 amino acids. The CDR3 coding sequence is TGTGCCAGCAGGGGGACAGGGGGCAATCAGCCCCAGCATTTT. Protein: CASRGTGGNQPQHF.

This chain uses TRBV7-9 with TRBJ1-2; tentative D call: TRBD1 (5 bases). V gave up 1 base and J gave up 2 bases, with 8 bases separating them. The CDR3 is made up of 14 amino acids. CDR1 is SEHNR and CDR2 is FQNEAQ in the germline V gene (reference sequence). The CDR3 spells CASSLGRGNYGYTF. CDR3 coding DNA: TGTGCCAGCAGCTTAGGTCGGGGGAACTATGGCTACACCTTC.

The genes are TRBV11-3 and TRBJ2-1; D is uncertain. CDR1 and CDR2 from the germline V gene are SGHNT and YENEEA. Trimming removed 0 bases at V and 0 bases at J, with 9 bases between. The CDR3 loop spans 16 amino acids. CDR3 sequence reads: CASSLDLTPSYNEQFF. The DNA of the CDR3 is TGTGCCAGCAGCTTAGATCTGACTCCCTCCTACAATGAGCAGTTCTTC.

This chain connects TRBV4-1 to TRBJ2-1; TRBD2 matches 7 bases. Germline assignment: CDR1 MGHRA and CDR2 YSYEKL. The CDR3 covers 17 residues. V gave up 0 bases and J gave up 8 bases; unmatched junction bases: 13. For the CDR3, the DNA is TGCGCCAGCAGCCAAGATCAGGGCGGGAGCCGCGTTTATGAGCAGTTCTTC. It encodes CASSQDQGGSRVYEQFF.

J is TRBJ1-1 and V is TRBV4-1, with 7 bases that match TRBD1. The junction had 8 bases not matched to a gene; V was cut back by 5 bases and J by 5 bases. Germline-derived CDR1 and CDR2 are MGHRA and YSYEKL. The CDR3 runs to 14 residues. CDR3 nucleotide sequence: TGCGCCAGCAGCACCCGACAGGGTTGGACTGAAGCTTTCTTT. Translated: CASSTRQGWTEAFF.

This clone has just a few counts. This chain links TRBV29-1 with TRBJ2-1; no clear D gene. V was cut by 3 bases and J by 0 bases, with 9 bases left in between. The CDR3 covers 14 residues. The germline CDR1 and CDR2 sequences are SQVTM and ANQGSEA. The CDR3 region is CSVDRLSSYNEQFF. Written as DNA, the CDR3 is TGCAGCGTTGACAGACTGAGCTCCTACAATGAGCAGTTCTTC.

The V call is TRBV9, the J call TRBJ2-2; D is perhaps TRBD1 (5 bases). Germline V gene data show CDR1 as SGDLS and CDR2 as YYNGEE. Trimming left V 4 bases short and J 1 base short, with 8 bases between. The CDR3 runs 14 residues. CDR3 amino acids: CASSTTGNTGELFF. The CDR3 nucleotides are TGTGCCAGCAGCACAACAGGGAACACCGGGGAGCTGTTTTTT.

This clone has only a few counts. The chain links TRBV6-2 or TRBV6-3 to TRBJ1-1; 11 nucleotides match TRBD1. The CDR3 extends over 16 amino acids. V shed 4 bases, J shed 2 bases, and the junction held 6 bases outside the gene matches. The V gene's germline CDR1 is MNHEY and CDR2 SVGEGT. The CDR3 sequence is CASSSFGQGANTEAFF. In DNA form, the CDR3 reads TGTGCCAGCAGTTCGTTCGGACAGGGGGCAAACACTGAAGCTTTCTTT.

V gene TRBV6-1 combines with J gene TRBJ1-2; D is perhaps TRBD1 (6 bases). Germline lookup yields CDR1 MNHNS and CDR2 SASEGT. The CDR3 has 16 residues. The V gene lost 2 bases and the J gene lost 3 bases, with 16 bases spanning the gap. CDR3 loop: CASSEKIQGWYYGYTF. Written as DNA, the CDR3 is TGTGCCAGCAGTGAAAAAATACAGGGTTGGTACTATGGCTACACCTTC.

A few counts support this clone. The rearrangement uses TRBV7-2 and TRBJ2-3; D remains ambiguous. V was shortened by 5 bases and J by 2 bases, with 5 bases between the two germline ends. The CDR3 is 12 residues long. Germline CDR1 SGHTA, CDR2 FQGNSA. The CDR3: CASSTYTDTQYF. The CDR3 coding sequence is TGTGCCAGCAGCACTTACACAGATACGCAGTATTTT.

J is TRBJ2-1 and V is TRBV28, with 8 nucleotides matching TRBD2. The J segment lost 8 bases and the V segment lost 1 base, leaving 7 bases of the junction unmatched. The CDR3 totals 15 residues. Germline V gene lookup returns CDR1 MDHEN and CDR2 SYDVKM. CDR3 loop: CASSLLGTSSYEQFF. The CDR3 DNA reads as TGTGCCAGCAGTTTATTGGGGACTAGTTCCTATGAGCAGTTCTTC.